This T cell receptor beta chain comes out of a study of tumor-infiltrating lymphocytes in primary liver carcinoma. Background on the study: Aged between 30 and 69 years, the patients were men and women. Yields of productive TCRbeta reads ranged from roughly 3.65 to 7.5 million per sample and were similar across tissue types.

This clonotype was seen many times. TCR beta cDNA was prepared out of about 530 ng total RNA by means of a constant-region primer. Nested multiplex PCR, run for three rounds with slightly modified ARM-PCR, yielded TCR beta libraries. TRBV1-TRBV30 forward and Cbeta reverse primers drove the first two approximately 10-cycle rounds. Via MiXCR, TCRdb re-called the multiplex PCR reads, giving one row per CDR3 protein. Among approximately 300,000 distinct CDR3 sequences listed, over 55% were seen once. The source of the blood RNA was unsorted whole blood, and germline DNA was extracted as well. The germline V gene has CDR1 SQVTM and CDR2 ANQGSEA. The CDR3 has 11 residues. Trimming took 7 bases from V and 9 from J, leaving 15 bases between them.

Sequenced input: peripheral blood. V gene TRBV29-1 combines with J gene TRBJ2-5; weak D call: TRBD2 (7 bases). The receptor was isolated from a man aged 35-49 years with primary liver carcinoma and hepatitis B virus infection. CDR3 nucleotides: TGCAGCGGGGGGGGGCCGCTATCCCAGTACTTC. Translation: CSGGGPLSQYF.